This T cell receptor (beta chain) was identified during a study of shared clonotypes between healthy human individuals. This CDR3 comprises 14 residues. V was clipped by 4 bases and J by 5 bases; unmatched bases: 6. Germline-derived CDR1 and CDR2 are SGHRS and YFSETQ. The protocol was immunoSEQ multiplex PCR, while the TCRdb copy is restricted to in-frame clones and leaves out a portion. The sample includes some 900,000 clones, about three quarters of them seen just once. The rearrangement joins TRBV5-1 to TRBJ2-3, with 8 bases that match TRBD2. Sequencing was performed on memory CD4+ T cells sorted from blood. Subset noted: CD45RA-negative fraction. The sequence was collected from a young man in good health. Written as DNA, the CDR3 is TGCGCCAGCAGCACCGGGGGGGCTGGAGATACGCAGTATTTT. Translating it yields CASSTGGAGDTQYF. Full variable domain (outside the CDR3, taken from reference TRBV5-1 and TRBJ2-3): KAGVTQTPRYLIKTRGQQVTLSCSPISGHRSVSWYQQTPGQGLQFLFEYFSETQRNKGNFPGRFSGRQFSNSRSEMNVSTLELGDSALYLCASSTGGAGDTQYFGPGTRLTVL.